The 29 T cell receptor beta chains in this list originate from one sample, sequenced in a study of T cell clonality in common variable immunodeficiency. Overall study results and limits: Reportedly, TCR beta sequences from common variable immunodeficiency showed fewer deletions and N-nucleotide insertions.

Their specific antigens are unknown. Here immunoSEQ multiplex PCR was the method, and the copy in TCRdb shows in-frame clones only, minus some. This set yields about 19,000 clones and no singletons; the top ten hold 2.5%. What was sequenced was peripheral blood mononuclear cells. Receptors originate from a human donor with common variable immunodeficiency.

This clone occurred many times. The read stops 3 residues short of the end of the CDR3; the missing end is completed from the germline J gene. This chain links TRBV7-2 with TRBJ2-7, with 7 nucleotides matching TRBD2. V gave up 5 bases and J gave up 4 bases; unmatched junction bases: 11. Germline CDR1 SGHTA, CDR2 FQGNSA. This CDR3 region has 15 residues. The part of the CDR3 DNA that was read is TGTGCCAGCAGCGGCGGCGTGGGTAGCGGGTACGAG. The encoded protein is CASSGGVGSGYE. The whole CDR3 protein reads CASSGGVGSGYEQYF.

This clone was detected ten times or more. The read ends 3 residues early relative to the CDR3; the germline J gene fills the gap. This sequence joins TRBV12-3 or TRBV12-4 and TRBJ1-2, with 7 bases fitting TRBD1. The V and J ends lost 7 bases and 0 bases, in that order; junction bases with no gene match: 5. This CDR3 region has 14 residues. The CDR3: CASTKGAANYGYTF. The DNA read from the CDR3 is TGTGCCAGCACCAAGGGGGCAGCTAACTATGGC.

This clone was seen repeatedly, ten times or more. CDR3 residues: CASSVGGRANEQYF. The part of the CDR3 DNA that was read is TGTGCCAGCAGTGTCGGCGGGAGGGCAAACGAG. This chain uses TRBV6-1 with TRBJ2-7; 9 positions match TRBD2. The CDR3 end lies 3 residues beyond the end of the read and is filled in from the germline J gene. The germline V gene has CDR1 MNHNS and CDR2 SASEGT. This CDR3 is 14 amino acids long. V lost 4 bases, J lost 5 bases, and 6 bases stayed unmatched.

This clone occurred many times. The sequenced fragment ends 3 residues before the CDR3 boundary, so the rest is inferred from the germline J gene. The rearrangement links TRBV2 to TRBJ2-7; TRBD2 matches 9 bases. V lost 7 bases to trimming and J lost 1 base; unmatched junction nucleotides: 8. Germline CDR1 is SNHLY and CDR2 is FYNNEI. The CDR3 consists of 15 residues. The CDR3 bases that were read are TGTGCCAGCACTCGACTAGCGGAAGGTTCCTACGAG. Its translation is CASTRLAEGSYE. The full CDR3 reads CASTRLAEGSYEQYF. Looking up the rest from reference TRBV2 and TRBJ2-7 gives the full variable domain: EPEVTQTPSHQVTQMGQEVILRCVPISNHLYFYWYRQILGQKVEFLVSFYNNEISEKSEIFDDQFSVERPDGSNFTLKIRSTKLEDSAMYFCASTRLAEGSYEQYFGPGTRLTVT.

This clone was detected ten times or more. The read terminates 3 residues ahead of where the CDR3 ends, so the germline J gene completes it. The chain is built from TRBV7-2 and TRBJ1-6; no definite D call. Per germline, CDR1 SGHTA and CDR2 FQGNSA. This CDR3 spans 15 amino acids. Trimming left V 2 bases short and J 9 bases short, with 14 bases between. The CDR3 is CASSLTSGIGSPLHF. Incomplete CDR3 DNA: TGTGCCAGCAGCTTAACCTCGGGGATTGGTTCACCC. Filled out from reference TRBV7-2 and TRBJ1-6, the complete variable domain reads GAGVSQSPSNKVTEKGKDVELRCDPISGHTALYWYRQSLGQGLEFLIYFQGNSAPDKSGLPSDRFSAERTGGSVSTLTIQRTQQEDSAVYLCASSLTSGIGSPLHFGNGTRLTVT.

This clone was counted at least ten times. Read data end 3 residues before the CDR3 end; the end is taken from the germline J gene. The rearrangement joins TRBV6-4 to TRBJ1-6; 7 positions match TRBD1. Germline V gene sequence: CDR1 MRHNA, CDR2 SNTAGT. This CDR3 spans 13 amino acids. The CDR3 is CASSEGGRGPLHF. The sequenced part of the CDR3 DNA is TGTGCCAGCAGTGAAGGGGGCCGAGGGCCC.

Ten or more counts support this clone. The read ends 3 residues shy of where the CDR3 ends; the end is completed using the germline J gene. This rearrangement joins TRBV28 to TRBJ2-5; D uncertain. Germline CDR1 and CDR2: MDHEN and SYDVKM. The germline V and J ends were trimmed by 1 base and 7 bases, with 7 bases remaining between them. The CDR3 loop spans 12 amino acids. The CDR3 is CASSLFGGTQYF. The covered CDR3 bases are TGTGCCAGCAGTTTATTCGGCGGGACC.

There are many counts of this clone. The read ends 3 residues early relative to the CDR3; the germline J gene fills the gap. This chain uses TRBV20-1 with TRBJ2-7; D might be TRBD1 (6 bases). CDR1 is DFQATT and CDR2 is SNEGSKA in the germline V gene (reference sequence). The CDR3 totals 14 residues. The V gene lost 5 bases and the J gene lost 4 bases, with 18 bases spanning the gap. The CDR3 region is CSASNREGLYEQYF. The DNA read from the CDR3 is TGCAGTGCTTCAAACAGGGAAGGGCTTTACGAG.

This clone was picked up many times. The read falls 3 residues short of the CDR3 end, and the missing part is taken from the germline J gene. The chain carries TRBV18 and TRBJ2-7; D gene ambiguous. V lost 2 bases to trimming and J lost 3 bases, with 14 bases between them. CDR1 and CDR2 (germline): KGHSH, LQKENI. The CDR3 is 15 amino acids. CDR3 residues: CASSPMGPKSYEQYF. The part of the CDR3 DNA that was read is TGTGCCAGCTCACCAATGGGCCCCAAAAGCTACGAG.

Note on this clone: The CDR3 extends 3 residues past the end of the read, so its final part is completed from the germline J gene. The rearrangement uses TRBV7-2 and TRBJ2-2; a weak D match, TRBD2 (6 bases). Deletions cut 4 bases from V and 2 bases from J, with 8 bases between. Germline CDR1 reads SGHTA; CDR2 reads FQGNSA. The CDR3 is made up of 14 amino acids. The covered CDR3 bases are TGTGCCAGCAGCTCGGGGGTAAACACCGGGGAG. Translated: CASSSGVNTGE. The full CDR3 sequence reads CASSSGVNTGELFF.

This clone was seen ten or more times. The CDR3 sequence is CASSIKRAGNSPLHF. The sequenced part of the CDR3 DNA is TGTGCCAGTAGTATAAAAAGGGCTGGAAATTCACCC. The rearrangement links TRBV19 to TRBJ1-6; D is unclear. The CDR3 end lies 3 residues beyond the end of the read and is filled in from the germline J gene. The germline CDR1 and CDR2 sequences are LNHDA and SQIVND (reference sequence). Trimming left V 2 bases short and J 7 bases short, with 12 bases between. The CDR3 is made up of 15 amino acids.

This clone was recorded many times. The CDR3 goes on 3 residues after the read ends, and that part is filled in from the germline J gene. This chain connects TRBV20-1 to TRBJ1-5; D unclear. Looked up from germline, CDR1 is DFQATT and CDR2 is SNEGSKA (reference sequence). V lost 1 base and J 0 bases, leaving 7 bases between the germline ends. The CDR3 runs to 14 residues. CDR3 amino acids: CSARVQNSNQPQHF. CDR3 bases read: TGCAGTGCTAGAGTGCAGAATAGCAATCAGCCC.

This clone has at least ten counts. The CDR3 extends 3 residues past the end of the read, so its final part is completed from the germline J gene. The J gene is TRBJ1-5, the V gene TRBV19; maybe TRBD1 (6 bases). Looked up from germline, CDR1 is LNHDA and CDR2 is SQIVND (reference sequence). This CDR3 region has 16 residues. V was shortened by 6 bases and J by 2 bases, with 17 bases between the two germline ends. The CDR3 DNA, read in part, is TGTGCCAGTAGAGATGGTGGGGGCGGACGCAATCAGCCC. The encoded protein is CASRDGGGGRNQP. From start to end, the CDR3 is CASRDGGGGRNQPQHF. The full variable domain, its missing parts supplied by reference TRBV19 and TRBJ1-5, is DGGITQSPKYLFRKEGQNVTLSCEQNLNHDAMYWYRQDPGQGLRLIYYSQIVNDFQKGDIAEGYSVSREKKESFPLTVTSAQKNPTAFYLCASRDGGGGRNQPQHFGDGTRLSIL.

This clone was picked up many times. The CDR3 end is not reached by the read, which stops 3 residues before it; the germline J gene fills it in. This CDR3 is also generated by other DNA sequences in the sample. This chain connects TRBV2 to TRBJ1-5; maybe TRBD1 (6 bases). The V and J ends lost 7 bases and 2 bases respectively, with 12 bases between them. Germline V gene data show CDR1 as SNHLY and CDR2 as FYNNEI. The CDR3 runs 14 residues. The CDR3 is CASKQGNGNQPQHF. The CDR3 DNA, read in part, is TGTGCCAGCAAACAGGGTAACGGCAATCAGCCC.

This clone was counted ten times or more. Read data end 3 residues before the CDR3 end; the end is taken from the germline J gene. The chain links TRBV20-1 to TRBJ2-7, with TRBD2 identical over 11 bases. The CDR3 is made up of 13 amino acids. The germline CDR1 and CDR2 sequences are DFQATT and SNEGSKA (reference sequence). Losses at the gene ends were 6 bases for V and 3 bases for J; bases not matched to a gene: 4. The CDR3 DNA, read in part, is TGCAGTGCGAAACTAGCGGGAGTCTACGAG. Its protein product is CSAKLAGVYE. The whole CDR3 sequence reads CSAKLAGVYEQYF.

With respect to this clone: The DNA ends 3 residues before the CDR3 does, and the rest of the CDR3 is filled in from the germline J gene. This chain links TRBV20-1 with TRBJ1-2; maybe TRBD1 (5 bases). This CDR3 spans 13 amino acids. Germline V gives CDR1 DFQATT, CDR2 SNEGSKA (reference sequence). Trimming removed 3 bases from V and 2 bases from J, with 10 bases in between. CDR3 region: CSASLRVNYGYTF. The DNA read from the CDR3 is TGCAGTGCTAGTCTCAGGGTGAACTATGGC.

This clone was counted many times. From the germline J gene comes the end of the CDR3, since the read stops 3 residues before it. The V call is TRBV5-1, the J call TRBJ1-4; 7 bases map to TRBD1. V dropped 2 bases and J dropped 10; count of bases not matched to a gene: 5. CDR3 length: 13 amino acids. Germline CDR1 SGHRS, CDR2 YFSETQ. The part of the CDR3 DNA that was read is TGCGCCAGCAGCTTCGACAGGGAAGGAAAA. Its protein product is CASSFDREGK. Given in full, the CDR3 is CASSFDREGKLFF.

This clone came up many times. The CDR3: CASSLNSGFTDTQYF. CDR3 bases read: TGTGCCAGCAGCTTAAATAGCGGATTCACAGATACG. The genes are TRBV7-9 and TRBJ2-3; D is possibly TRBD2 (6 bases). The read comes to an end 3 residues before the CDR3 does, leaving the germline J gene to fill in the end. The CDR3 sequence is 15 residues long. The V end was cut by 2 bases, the J end by 2 bases, with 11 bases between. Germline lookup yields CDR1 SEHNR and CDR2 FQNEAQ (reference sequence).

This clone was recorded at least ten times. The CDR3 end lies 3 residues beyond the end of the read and is filled in from the germline J gene. The V and J genes are TRBV20-1 and TRBJ2-2, with 9 nucleotides matching TRBD1. Per germline, CDR1 DFQATT and CDR2 SNEGSKA (reference sequence). The V segment lost 0 bases and the J segment 3 bases; nucleotides outside the gene matches: 5. The CDR3 length is 16 residues. The DNA read from the CDR3 is TGCAGTGCTAGAGAAGTGGACAGGGGATACACCGGGGAG. The encoded protein is CSAREVDRGYTGE. From start to end, the CDR3 is CSAREVDRGYTGELFF.

As concerns this clone: The observed sequence ends 3 residues before the CDR3 terminus, with the missing tail filled in from the germline J gene. The chain recombines TRBV11-2 with TRBJ2-3; tentative D call: TRBD2 (6 bases). The CDR3 is made up of 15 amino acids. Germline values: CDR1 SGHAT, CDR2 FQNNGV. Trimming pared 5 bases from V and 4 bases from J, leaving 16 bases between. CDR3 DNA (partial): TGTGCCAGCAGCCCAGGCCCCTCGGGGGCAGATACG. Protein sequence: CASSPGPSGADT. The entire CDR3 protein is CASSPGPSGADTQYF.

A remark on this clone: Coverage ceases 3 residues before the CDR3 finishes, and the germline J gene fills in the end. This sequence joins TRBV6-4 and TRBJ2-3; tentative D call: TRBD2 (6 bases). V dropped 6 bases and J dropped 5 bases, with 12 bases sitting between them. CDR3 length: 13 residues. Germline V lookup: CDR1 MRHNA, CDR2 SNTAGT. The CDR3 here is CASRESSGDTQYF. Partial CDR3 DNA: TGTGCCAGCAGGGAGAGTAGCGGAGATACG.

This clone was detected only a few times. Distinct nucleotide sequences in the sample also encode this CDR3. The CDR3 bases that were read are TGTGCCAGCAGCTTGTCTACGAGCGGGAATTACGAG. It specifies CASSLSTSGNYE. The CDR3 in full is CASSLSTSGNYEQYF. The V and J genes are TRBV5-6 and TRBJ2-7; TRBD2 matches at 7 bases. The sequence runs out 3 residues before the end of the CDR3; the remainder is reconstructed from the germline J gene. The germline V gene encodes CDR1 SGHDT and CDR2 YYEEEE. The V gene end was trimmed by 1 base and the J gene end by 4 bases; junction bases not matched to a gene: 8. The length of the CDR3 is 15 residues.

In the case of this clone: The read halts 3 residues ahead of the CDR3 end, with the missing end drawn from the germline J gene. The chain combines TRBV6-2 or TRBV6-3 with TRBJ2-1; perhaps TRBD2 as D (6 bases). Trimming cost V 10 bases and J 3 bases, with 19 bases left between them. The germline V gene encodes CDR1 MNHEY and CDR2 SVGEGT. This CDR3 comprises 15 residues. This CDR3 reads CATVWGLASYNEQFF. The sequenced part of the CDR3 DNA is TGTGCCACGGTTTGGGGTCTAGCGAGCTACAATGAG.

This clone is medium-sized by share. The CDR3 end falls 3 residues outside the read, so it is completed with the germline J gene. The chain recombines TRBV29-1 with TRBJ2-2; 7 bases fit TRBD2. CDR1 is SQVTM and CDR2 is ANQGSEA in the germline V gene. Trimming at V came to 1 base and at J to 9 bases, leaving 11 bases not matched to a gene. The CDR3 consists of 15 residues. The CDR3 region is CSVEAPSGGFRELFF. CDR3 DNA, as far as it was read: TGCAGCGTTGAAGCGCCTAGCGGTGGGTTTAGGGAG.

This clone was counted at least ten times. The CDR3 end falls 3 residues outside the read, so it is completed with the germline J gene. The V and J genes are TRBV18 and TRBJ2-5; 9 positions match TRBD1. Germline values: CDR1 KGHSH, CDR2 LQKENI. This CDR3 has 15 residues. V lost 5 bases and J lost 1; bases outside the gene matches: 5. The part of the CDR3 DNA that was read is TGTGCCAGCTCATCCCCGGGACAGGGCCAAGAGACC. It codes for CASSSPGQGQET. The full CDR3 is CASSSPGQGQETQYF. Complete variable domain (other parts from reference TRBV18 and TRBJ2-5): NAGVMQNPRHLVRRRGQEARLRCSPMKGHSHVYWYRQLPEEGLKFMVYLQKENIIDESGMPKERFSAEFPKEGPSILRIQQVVRGDSAAYFCASSSPGQGQETQYFGPGTRLLVL.

This clone was detected only a few times. The read ends 3 residues early relative to the CDR3; the germline J gene fills the gap. The chain recombines TRBV7-9 with TRBJ1-1; D is unresolved. V lost 5 bases, J lost 1 base, and 8 bases lay in between. This CDR3 has 13 residues. Germline V gene sequence: CDR1 SEHNR, CDR2 FQNEAQ (reference sequence). The CDR3 here is CASSREANTEAFF. Incomplete CDR3 DNA: TGTGCCAGCAGCCGAGAAGCGAACACTGAA. The full variable domain, in which reference TRBV7-9 and TRBJ1-1 provide the parts outside the CDR3, is DTGVSQNPRHKITKRGQNVTFRCDPISEHNRLYWYRQTLGQGPEFLTYFQNEAQLEKSRLLSDRFSAERPKGSFSTLEIQRTEQGDSAMYLCASSREANTEAFFGQGTRLTVV.

This clone was seen only a few times. Sequencing ends 3 residues short of the CDR3 end; the germline J gene provides the rest. This chain joins TRBV7-8 and TRBJ2-3; D gene uncertain. CDR3 length: 15 residues. Germline assignment: CDR1 SGHVS and CDR2 FQNEAQ. V lost 1 base to trimming and J lost 0 bases, with 8 bases between them. Partial CDR3 DNA: TGTGCCAGCAGCTTAGTTTCAACTAGCACAGATACG. It specifies CASSLVSTSTDT. The CDR3 as a whole reads CASSLVSTSTDTQYF. The whole variable domain, remainder taken from reference TRBV7-8 and TRBJ2-3, is GAGVSQSPRYKVAKRGQDVALRCDPISGHVSLFWYQQALGQGPEFLTYFQNEAQLDKSGLPSDRFFAERPEGSVSTLKIQRTQQEDSAVYLCASSLVSTSTDTQYFGPGTRLTVL.

This clone has at least ten counts. The read finishes 3 residues shy of the CDR3 end, and the germline J gene is used to complete it. The rearrangement joins TRBV19 to TRBJ2-7; 8 nucleotides agree with TRBD2. J was trimmed by 5 bases and V by 10 bases; bases with no gene match: 16. Germline loops: CDR1 LNHDA, CDR2 SQIVND (reference sequence). This CDR3 spans 15 amino acids. This CDR3 is CANSGLGLVENEQYF. The part of the CDR3 DNA that was read is TGTGCCAACAGCGGCTTGGGACTAGTGGAAAACGAG.

This clone came up a few times. The read ends 3 residues before the CDR3 terminus; that terminus is restored from the germline J gene. The rearrangement joins TRBV11-2 to TRBJ2-5; TRBD1 is a possible D gene (5 bases). Germline lookup yields CDR1 SGHAT and CDR2 FQNNGV. Trimming took off 5 bases at V and 6 bases at J, with 16 bases between the two ends. This CDR3 has 14 amino acids. The DNA read from the CDR3 is TGTGCCAGCAGCCAGAGTTGGGGCGAGCAGACC. Protein: CASSQSWGEQT. Given in full, the CDR3 is CASSQSWGEQTQYF.